What follows is one T cell receptor (beta chain) and its context. Its target is unknown. This sample is drawn from a study of cytomegalovirus exposure and HLA in healthy donors. Study-level results: The likely origin of a cluster of highly shared sequence variants was a sequencing artifact.

Both 60 Vbeta primers and 13 Jbeta primers went into the PCR. The assay was immunoSEQ multiplex PCR, and TCRdb's table has in-frame clones only and misses some. The top ten clones hold 2% to 2.5% of a sample with 180,000 or so clones, around three quarters of them seen once. V lost 6 bases, J lost 1 base, and 14 bases stayed unmatched. Germline-derived CDR1 and CDR2 are LNHDA and SQIVND (reference sequence). The CDR3 loop spans 17 amino acids. Sequenced sample: PBMCs. The chain combines TRBV19 with TRBJ1-1; TRBD1 aligns across 7 bases. The clonotype comes from a woman aged 30 to 39 in good health and CMV-seropositive. Written as DNA, the CDR3 is TGTGCCAGTAGAATAAACAGGGGAAGGGAGCGGAACACTGAAGCTTTCTTT. It yields the protein CASRINRGRERNTEAFF.